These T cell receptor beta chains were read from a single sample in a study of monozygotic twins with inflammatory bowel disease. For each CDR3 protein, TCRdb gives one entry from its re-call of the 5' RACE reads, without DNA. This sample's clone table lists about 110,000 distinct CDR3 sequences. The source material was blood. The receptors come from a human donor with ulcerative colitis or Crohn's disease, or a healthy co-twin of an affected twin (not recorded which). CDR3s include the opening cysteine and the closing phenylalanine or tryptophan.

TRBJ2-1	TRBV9	CASSVAITSNSYNEQFF
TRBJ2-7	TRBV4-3	CASSQGLGGGTYEQYF
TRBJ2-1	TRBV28	CASSETPPYNEQFF
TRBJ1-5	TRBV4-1	CASSPGTVQPQHF
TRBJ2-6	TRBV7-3	CASSLIAGGPTGANVLTF
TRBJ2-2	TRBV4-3	CASSPRAGGVTGELFF
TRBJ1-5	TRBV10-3	CAISAHRGRPSNQPQHF
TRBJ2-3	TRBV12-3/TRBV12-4	CASRVGGRADTQYF
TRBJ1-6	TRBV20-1	CSAREYTGAWGSPLHF
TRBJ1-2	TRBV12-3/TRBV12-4	CASSLPGRNYGYTF
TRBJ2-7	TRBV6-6	CASTDGYEQYF
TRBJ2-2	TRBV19	CASSQDRGRILGTGELFF
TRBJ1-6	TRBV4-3	CASSQEPVNEIQGLHF
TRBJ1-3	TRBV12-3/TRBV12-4	CANRLGPSGNTIYF
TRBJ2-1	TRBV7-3	CASSSPSGTSGARNEQFF
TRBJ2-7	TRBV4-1	CASSHLTGPLYEQYF
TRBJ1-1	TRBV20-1	CSAGGGLNTEAFF
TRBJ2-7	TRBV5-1	CASSLEVLGYEQYF
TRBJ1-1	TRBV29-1	CSVAYRLALNEAFF
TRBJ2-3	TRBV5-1	CASSLGLAGARASTDTQYF
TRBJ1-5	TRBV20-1	CSAEQRQRLNQPQHF
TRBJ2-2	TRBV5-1	CASSKGTGLYTGELFF
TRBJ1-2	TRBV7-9	CASSLADPGNYGYTF
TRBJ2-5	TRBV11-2	CASTSTTQETQYF
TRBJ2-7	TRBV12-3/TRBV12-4	CASSPDRSGDEQYF
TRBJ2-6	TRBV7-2	CASSLEAGANVLTF
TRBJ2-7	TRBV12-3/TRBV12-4	CASSLAGQGSRYEQYF
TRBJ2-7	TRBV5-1	CASSLEGTSGGRYF
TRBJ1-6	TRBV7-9	CASSPGGRLVPLHF
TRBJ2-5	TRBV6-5	CASSYPGRPGETQYF
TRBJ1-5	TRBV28	CASSTQGAGEQPQHF